The T cell receptor (beta chain) under discussion was sequenced for a study of PD-1 blockade in mismatch repair-deficient tumors. Study context: Enrolled about 2012-2016, patients had progressing, pretreated mismatch repair-deficient cancers of around 12 types. Study-level points and caveats: Tumor-resident clones, often undetectable pretreatment in blood, expanded then contracted after pembrolizumab.

Sequencing used immunoSEQ multiplex PCR; TCRdb keeps in-frame clones, though not all of them. The repertoire includes roughly 80,000 clones, roughly 80% of them detected once, and around 2.7% sits in the top ten. Concerning this clone: The antigen remains undetermined.

Germline CDR1 reads SNHLY; CDR2 reads FYNNEI. V dropped 4 bases and J dropped 7; count of bases not matched to a gene: 9. The CDR3 covers 15 residues. The sequence was obtained from an adult with mismatch repair-deficient cancer. The specimen comprised peripheral blood, sampled 12 weeks after starting pembrolizumab. The genes are TRBV2 and TRBJ2-7, with 11 nucleotides matching TRBD1. CDR3 sequence (DNA): TGTGCCAGCAGTGTCCCGGGACAGGGGGTCGGAGAGCAGTACTTC. Translating it yields CASSVPGQGVGEQYF.